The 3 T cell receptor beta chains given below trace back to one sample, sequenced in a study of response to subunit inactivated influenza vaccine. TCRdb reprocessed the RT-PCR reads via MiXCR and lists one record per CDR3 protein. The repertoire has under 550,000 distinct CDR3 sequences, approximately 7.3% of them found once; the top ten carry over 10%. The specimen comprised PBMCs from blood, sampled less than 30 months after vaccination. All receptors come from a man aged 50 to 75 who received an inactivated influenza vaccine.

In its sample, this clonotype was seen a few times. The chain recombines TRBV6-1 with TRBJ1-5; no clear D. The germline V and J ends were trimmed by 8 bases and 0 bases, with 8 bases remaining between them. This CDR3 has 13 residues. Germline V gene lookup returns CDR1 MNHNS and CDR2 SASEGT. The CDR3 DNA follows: TGTGCCAGCCAGGAGTATAGCAATCAGCCCCAGCATTTT. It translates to CASQEYSNQPQHF.

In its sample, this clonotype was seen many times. The CDR3 loop reads CASSVDLAGGYTGELFF. The DNA of the CDR3 is TGTGCCAGCAGCGTAGATCTGGCAGGGGGATACACCGGGGAGCTGTTTTTT. The J gene is TRBJ2-2, the V gene TRBV9, with 7 nucleotides matching TRBD1. The CDR3 contains 17 residues. Germline-derived CDR1 and CDR2 are SGDLS and YYNGEE. V lost 0 bases and J lost 3; bases outside the gene matches: 8.

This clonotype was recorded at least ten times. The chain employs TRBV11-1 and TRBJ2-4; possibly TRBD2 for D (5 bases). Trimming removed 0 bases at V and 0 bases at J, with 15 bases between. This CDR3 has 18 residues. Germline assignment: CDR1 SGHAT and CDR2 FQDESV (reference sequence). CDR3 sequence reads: CASSLAWRAPEAKNIQYF. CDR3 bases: TGTGCCAGCAGCTTAGCGTGGCGGGCACCTGAAGCCAAAAACATTCAGTACTTC.